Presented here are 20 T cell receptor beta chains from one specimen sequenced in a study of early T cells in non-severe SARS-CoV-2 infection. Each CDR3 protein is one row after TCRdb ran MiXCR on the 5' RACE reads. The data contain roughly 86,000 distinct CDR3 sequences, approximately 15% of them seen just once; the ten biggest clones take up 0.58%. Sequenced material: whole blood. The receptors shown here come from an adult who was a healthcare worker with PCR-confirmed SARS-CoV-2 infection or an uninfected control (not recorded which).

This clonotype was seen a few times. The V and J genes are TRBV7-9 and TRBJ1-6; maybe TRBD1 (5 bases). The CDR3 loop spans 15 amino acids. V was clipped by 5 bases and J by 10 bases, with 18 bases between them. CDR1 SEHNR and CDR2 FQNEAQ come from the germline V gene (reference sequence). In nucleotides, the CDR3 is TGTGCCAGCAGCCTAAGGGACGTTAAAGGGTCACCCCTCCACTTT. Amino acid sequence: CASSLRDVKGSPLHF.

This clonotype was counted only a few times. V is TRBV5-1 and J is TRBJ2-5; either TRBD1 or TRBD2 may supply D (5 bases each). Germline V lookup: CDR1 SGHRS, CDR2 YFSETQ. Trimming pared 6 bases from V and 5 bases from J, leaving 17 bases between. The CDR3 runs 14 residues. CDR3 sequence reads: CASTEGSARETQYF. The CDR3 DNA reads TGCGCCAGCACCGAGGGGAGTGCCAGGGAGACCCAGTACTTC.

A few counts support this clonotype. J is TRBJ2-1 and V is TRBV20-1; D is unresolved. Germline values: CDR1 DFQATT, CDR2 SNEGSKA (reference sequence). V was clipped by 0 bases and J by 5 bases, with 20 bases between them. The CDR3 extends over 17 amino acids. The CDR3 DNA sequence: TGCAGTGCTAGAGACCTATCTTCTAATACTGGGAACAATGAGCAGTTCTTC. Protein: CSARDLSSNTGNNEQFF.

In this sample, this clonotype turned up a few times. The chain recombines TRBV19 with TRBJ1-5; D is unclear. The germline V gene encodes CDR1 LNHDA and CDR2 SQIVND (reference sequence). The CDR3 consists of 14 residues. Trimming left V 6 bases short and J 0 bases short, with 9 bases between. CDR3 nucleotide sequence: TGTGCCAGTAGCCGCTCGGATAGCAATCAGCCCCAGCATTTT. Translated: CASSRSDSNQPQHF. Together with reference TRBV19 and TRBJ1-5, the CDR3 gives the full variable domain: DGGITQSPKYLFRKEGQNVTLSCEQNLNHDAMYWYRQDPGQGLRLIYYSQIVNDFQKGDIAEGYSVSREKKESFPLTVTSAQKNPTAFYLCASSRSDSNQPQHFGDGTRLSIL.

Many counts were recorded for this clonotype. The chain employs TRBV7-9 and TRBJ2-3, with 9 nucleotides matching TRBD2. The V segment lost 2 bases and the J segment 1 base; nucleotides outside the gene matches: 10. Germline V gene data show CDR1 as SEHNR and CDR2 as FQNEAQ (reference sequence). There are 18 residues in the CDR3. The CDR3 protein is CASSLIPGLAGRTDTQYF. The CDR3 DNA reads TGTGCCAGCAGCTTAATACCGGGGCTAGCGGGGCGCACAGATACGCAGTATTTT.

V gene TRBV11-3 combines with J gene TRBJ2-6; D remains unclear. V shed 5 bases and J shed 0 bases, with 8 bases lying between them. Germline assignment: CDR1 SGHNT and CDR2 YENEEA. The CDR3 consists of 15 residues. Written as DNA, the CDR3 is TGTGCCAGCAGCCGCGGCAGCTCTGGGGCCAACGTCCTGACTTTC. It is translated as CASSRGSSGANVLTF.

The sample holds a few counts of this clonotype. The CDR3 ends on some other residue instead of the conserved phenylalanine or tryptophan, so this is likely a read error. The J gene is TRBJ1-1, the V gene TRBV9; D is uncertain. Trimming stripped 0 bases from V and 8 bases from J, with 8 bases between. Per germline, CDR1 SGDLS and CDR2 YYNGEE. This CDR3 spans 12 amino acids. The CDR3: CASSVVDGEAFL. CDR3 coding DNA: TGTGCCAGCAGCGTAGTCGACGGGGAAGCTTTCCTT.

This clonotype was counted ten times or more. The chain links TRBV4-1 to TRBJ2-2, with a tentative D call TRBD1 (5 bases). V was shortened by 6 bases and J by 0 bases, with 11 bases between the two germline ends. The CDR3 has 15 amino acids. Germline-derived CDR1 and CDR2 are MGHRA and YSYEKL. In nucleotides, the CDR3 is TGCGCCAGCAGACAGGTGTTTTCGAACACCGGGGAGCTGTTTTTT. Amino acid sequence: CASRQVFSNTGELFF.

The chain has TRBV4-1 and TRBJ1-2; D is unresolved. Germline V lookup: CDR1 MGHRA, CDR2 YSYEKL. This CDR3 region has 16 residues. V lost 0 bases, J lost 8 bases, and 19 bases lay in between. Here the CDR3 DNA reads TGCGCCAGCAGCCAAGATCTCGACCAGCCCGCTGTGGGCTACACCTTC. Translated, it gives CASSQDLDQPAVGYTF.

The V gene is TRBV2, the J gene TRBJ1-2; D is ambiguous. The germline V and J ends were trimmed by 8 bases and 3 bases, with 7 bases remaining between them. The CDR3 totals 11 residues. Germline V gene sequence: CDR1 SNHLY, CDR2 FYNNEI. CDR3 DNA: TGTGCCAGCGGCGGACACTATGGCTACACCTTC. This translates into CASGGHYGYTF.

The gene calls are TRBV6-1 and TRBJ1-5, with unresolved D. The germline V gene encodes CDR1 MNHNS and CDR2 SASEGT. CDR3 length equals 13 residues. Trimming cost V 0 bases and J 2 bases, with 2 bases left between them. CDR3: CASSEARNQPQHF. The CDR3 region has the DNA TGTGCCAGCAGTGAAGCTCGCAATCAGCCCCAGCATTTT.

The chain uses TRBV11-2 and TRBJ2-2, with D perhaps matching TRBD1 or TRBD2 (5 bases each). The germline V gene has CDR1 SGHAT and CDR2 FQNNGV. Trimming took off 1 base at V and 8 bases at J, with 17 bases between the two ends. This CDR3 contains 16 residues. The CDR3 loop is CASSLGEGFLSGELFF. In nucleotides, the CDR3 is TGTGCCAGCAGCTTAGGAGAGGGGTTTTTATCTGGGGAGCTGTTTTTT.

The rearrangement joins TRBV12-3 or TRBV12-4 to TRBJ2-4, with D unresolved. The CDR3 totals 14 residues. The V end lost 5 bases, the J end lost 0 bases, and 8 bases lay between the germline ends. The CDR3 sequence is CASSQTLAKNIQYF. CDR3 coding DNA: TGTGCCAGCAGTCAGACCCTAGCCAAAAACATTCAGTACTTC.

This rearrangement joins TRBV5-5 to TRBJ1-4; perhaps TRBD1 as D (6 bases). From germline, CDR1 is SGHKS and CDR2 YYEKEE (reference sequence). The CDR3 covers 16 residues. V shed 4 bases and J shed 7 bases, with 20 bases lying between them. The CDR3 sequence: CASSAWDILSSEKLFF. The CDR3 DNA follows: TGTGCCAGCAGCGCCTGGGACATCCTATCGAGTGAAAAACTGTTTTTT. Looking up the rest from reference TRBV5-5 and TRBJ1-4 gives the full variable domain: DAGVTQSPTHLIKTRGQQVTLRCSPISGHKSVSWYQQVLGQGPQFIFQYYEKEERGRGNFPDRFSARQFPNYSSELNVNALLLGDSALYLCASSAWDILSSEKLFFGSGTQLSVL.

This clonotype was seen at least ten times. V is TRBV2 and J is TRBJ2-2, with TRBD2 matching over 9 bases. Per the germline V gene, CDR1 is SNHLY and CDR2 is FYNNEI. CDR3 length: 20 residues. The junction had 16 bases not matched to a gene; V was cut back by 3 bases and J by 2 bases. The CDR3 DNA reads TGTGCCAGCAGTGACACAAGACAGCGGGGGGCAAAAATTAACACCGGGGAGCTGTTTTTT. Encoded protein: CASSDTRQRGAKINTGELFF.

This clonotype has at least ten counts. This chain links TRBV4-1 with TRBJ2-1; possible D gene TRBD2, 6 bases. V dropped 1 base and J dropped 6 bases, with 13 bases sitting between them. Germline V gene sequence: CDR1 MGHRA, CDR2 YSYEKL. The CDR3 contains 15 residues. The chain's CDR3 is CASSQAGGTLNEQFF. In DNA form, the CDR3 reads TGCGCCAGCAGCCAAGCGGGCGGGACCCTCAATGAGCAGTTCTTC.

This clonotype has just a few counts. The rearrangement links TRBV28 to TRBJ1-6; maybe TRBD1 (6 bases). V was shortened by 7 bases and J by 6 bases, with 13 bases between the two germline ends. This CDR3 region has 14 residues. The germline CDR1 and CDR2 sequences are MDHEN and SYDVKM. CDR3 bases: TGTGCCAGCATCGCACAGGGTGCTAATTCACCCCTCCACTTT. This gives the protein CASIAQGANSPLHF.

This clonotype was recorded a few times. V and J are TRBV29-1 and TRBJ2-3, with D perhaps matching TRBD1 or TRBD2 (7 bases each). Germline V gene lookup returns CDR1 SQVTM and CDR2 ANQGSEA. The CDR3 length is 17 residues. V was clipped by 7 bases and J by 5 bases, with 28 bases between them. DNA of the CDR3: TGCAGCGCCCAGGGGGTCGGCGGGGGAAGACAGGGAGATACGCAGTATTTT. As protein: CSAQGVGGGRQGDTQYF.

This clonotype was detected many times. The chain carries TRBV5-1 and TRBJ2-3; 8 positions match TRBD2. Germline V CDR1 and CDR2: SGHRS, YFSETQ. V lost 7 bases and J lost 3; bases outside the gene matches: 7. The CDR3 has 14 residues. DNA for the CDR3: TGCGCCAGCGGGCCCAGCGGGGGTACAGATACGCAGTATTTT. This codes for CASGPSGGTDTQYF.

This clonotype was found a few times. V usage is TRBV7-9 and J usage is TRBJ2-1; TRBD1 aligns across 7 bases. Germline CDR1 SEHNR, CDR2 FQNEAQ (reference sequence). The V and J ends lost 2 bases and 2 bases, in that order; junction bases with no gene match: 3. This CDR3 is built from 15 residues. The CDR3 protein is CASSLTGVAYNEQFF. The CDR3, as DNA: TGTGCCAGCAGCTTAACAGGGGTGGCCTACAATGAGCAGTTCTTC.